This T cell receptor (beta chain) was identified in a study of blood T cell repertoires in COVID-19. Study context: PBMCs, B-cell-depleted T cells, or T cells provided the cDNA or gDNA that made up the material.

As originally analysed: From reference gene primer amplification, estimates of nucleated cell counts were derived. Clones were read by immunoSEQ multiplex PCR, and TCRdb kept only the in-frame ones, dropping some. Clone size and V and J calls were adopted from that table, with D and trimming inferred from the DNA. The repertoire holds 250,000 to 300,000 clones, about 87% seen once, with approximately 3.3% in the top ten. This clonotype originated in a woman in her forties with acute or convalescent COVID-19. The source material was peripheral blood.

Written as DNA, the CDR3 is TGCGCCAGCAGCTCAGGGGGAACTGGAAACACCATATATTTT. Its translation: CASSSGGTGNTIYF. The chain links TRBV5-1 to TRBJ1-3; 7 nucleotides line up with TRBD1. V dropped 3 bases and J dropped 2; count of bases not matched to a gene: 2. From germline, CDR1 is SGHRS and CDR2 YFSETQ. This CDR3 region has 14 residues.